This is a list of T cell receptor beta chains from one sample in a study of T cell changes during pregnancy in multiple sclerosis. Libraries were prepared by immunoSEQ multiplex PCR; TCRdb keeps only in-frame clonotypes and omits some of them. The sample has approximately 60,000 clones, around 94% seen once. The sequencing here drew on CD8+ T cells from peripheral blood mononuclear cells, taken in the third trimester of pregnancy. The receptor source for this set is a female donor with multiple sclerosis, enrolled in a pregnancy study. Each CDR3 is given with its conserved first and last residue. The D gene is left open where the match is weak. Clone size, where shown, is once, few, many, or a class for clones that have expanded.

size: .
J: TRBJ2-1
V: TRBV11-2
D: .
CDR3: CASSLKAGQPSYNEQFF
DNA: TGTGCCAGCAGCTTAAAGGCCGGACAGCCCTCCTACAATGAGCAGTTCTTC

size: .
J: TRBJ2-7
V: TRBV6-5
D: TRBD1
CDR3: CASSPDRGAYEQYF
DNA: TGTGCCAGCAGCCCCGACAGGGGCGCCTACGAGCAGTACTTC

size: .
J: TRBJ2-7
V: TRBV15
D: TRBD1
CDR3: CATRINRGQAYEQYF
DNA: TGTGCCACCAGGATTAACAGGGGTCAAGCCTACGAGCAGTACTTC

size: .
J: TRBJ2-1
V: TRBV11-3
D: TRBD2
CDR3: CASSATSGHEQFF
DNA: TGTGCCAGCAGCGCGACTAGCGGGCATGAGCAGTTCTTC

size: .
J: TRBJ2-7
V: TRBV9
D: TRBD1
CDR3: CASSVGGGGYEQYF
DNA: TGTGCCAGCAGCGTAGGAGGGGGCGGGTACGAGCAGTACTTC

size: .
J: TRBJ2-7
V: TRBV6-5
D: TRBD1
CDR3: CASSYSGTGKYEQYF
DNA: TGTGCCAGCAGTTACTCGGGGACAGGGAAGTACGAGCAGTACTTC

size: once
J: TRBJ2-2
V: TRBV13
D: .
CDR3: CASSFPANTGELFF
DNA: TGTGCCAGCAGCTTCCCCGCGAACACCGGGGAGCTGTTTTTT

size: .
J: TRBJ2-1
V: TRBV4-3
D: TRBD2
CDR3: CASSQAFAGGSGNFNDEQFF
DNA: TGCGCCAGCAGCCAAGCGTTCGCAGGTGGTAGCGGGAATTTTAACGATGAGCAGTTCTTC

size: .
J: TRBJ2-1
V: TRBV27
D: TRBD2
CDR3: CASMGGSSYNEQFF
DNA: TGTGCCAGCATGGGAGGGAGCTCCTACAATGAGCAGTTCTTC

size: .
J: TRBJ2-7
V: TRBV28
D: .
CDR3: CASSYGGDLSYEQYF
DNA: TGTGCCAGCAGTTACGGGGGAGACCTCTCCTACGAGCAGTACTTC

size: .
J: TRBJ2-7
V: TRBV7-3
D: TRBD2
CDR3: CASSWGGEDEQYF
DNA: TGTGCCAGCAGCTGGGGGGGAGAGGACGAGCAGTACTTC

size: .
J: TRBJ1-2
V: TRBV28
D: TRBD1
CDR3: CASSSGTGLFYGYTF
DNA: TGTGCCAGCAGCTCCGGGACAGGGCTTTTCTATGGCTACACCTTC

size: .
J: TRBJ1-1
V: TRBV6-4
D: .
CDR3: CASSDVGPGGATEAFF
DNA: TGTGCCAGCAGTGACGTGGGTCCTGGGGGGGCCACTGAAGCTTTCTTT

size: .
J: TRBJ2-1
V: TRBV5-1
D: TRBD2
CDR3: CASSLDPRLAVSNEQFF
DNA: TGCGCCAGCAGCTTGGATCCGAGACTAGCTGTTTCCAATGAGCAGTTCTTC

size: .
J: TRBJ1-1
V: TRBV5-1
D: .
CDR3: CASSLRGGGPNTEAFF
DNA: TGCGCCAGCAGCTTAAGGGGCGGAGGGCCGAACACTGAAGCTTTCTTT

size: .
J: TRBJ2-1
V: TRBV7-9
D: .
CDR3: CASSLLLSGSSYNEQFF
DNA: TGTGCCAGCAGCTTATTACTCAGCGGTAGCTCCTACAATGAGCAGTTCTTC

size: .
J: TRBJ2-1
V: TRBV28
D: TRBD2
CDR3: CASSFKAGGSHEQFF
DNA: TGTGCCAGCAGTTTCAAGGCGGGAGGGTCCCATGAGCAGTTCTTC

size: .
J: TRBJ2-1
V: TRBV19
D: TRBD2
CDR3: CASTLAGEVEQFF
DNA: TGTGCCAGTACACTAGCGGGAGAGGTTGAGCAGTTCTTC

size: .
J: TRBJ2-3
V: TRBV7-9
D: .
CDR3: CASSLKVSLTDTQYF
DNA: TGTGCCAGCAGCTTAAAGGTTAGCCTCACAGATACGCAGTATTTT

size: .
J: TRBJ2-1
V: TRBV19
D: TRBD1
CDR3: CASRARGHDEQFF
DNA: TGTGCCAGTAGAGCCAGGGGGCACGATGAGCAGTTCTTC

size: .
J: TRBJ1-1
V: TRBV10-3
D: .
CDR3: CAIRVDSRNTEAFF
DNA: TGTGCCATCAGGGTAGACAGCCGGAACACTGAAGCTTTCTTT

size: .
J: TRBJ1-5
V: TRBV7-9
D: TRBD1
CDR3: CASSLSGQGNQPQHF
DNA: TGTGCCAGCAGCCTGTCGGGACAGGGAAATCAGCCCCAGCATTTT

size: .
J: TRBJ2-1
V: TRBV6-5
D: TRBD2
CDR3: CASETGGANEQFF
DNA: TGTGCCAGCGAGACGGGGGGAGCCAATGAGCAGTTCTTC

size: .
J: TRBJ2-7
V: TRBV29-1
D: .
CDR3: CSVGQWAPTYEQYF
DNA: TGCAGCGTGGGGCAATGGGCCCCGACCTACGAGCAGTACTTC

size: .
J: TRBJ2-1
V: TRBV7-6
D: TRBD2
CDR3: CASSLGGLADYNEQFF
DNA: TGTGCCAGCAGCTTAGGGGGACTAGCGGACTACAATGAGCAGTTCTTC

size: .
J: TRBJ2-7
V: TRBV5-6
D: TRBD2
CDR3: CASSSGLAGSYEQYF
DNA: TGTGCCAGCAGCTCGGGACTAGCGGGCAGCTACGAGCAGTACTTC

size: .
J: TRBJ2-2
V: TRBV7-9
D: .
CDR3: CASSFPGANTGELFF
DNA: TGTGCCAGCAGCTTCCCGGGAGCGAACACCGGGGAGCTGTTTTTT

size: .
J: TRBJ1-2
V: TRBV13
D: .
CDR3: CASSSRVSPLHGYTF
DNA: TGTGCCAGCAGCTCGAGGGTTTCGCCCCTCCATGGCTACACCTTC

size: .
J: TRBJ2-5
V: TRBV11-2
D: TRBD2
CDR3: CSSLAGDLAGETQYF
DNA: TGTAGTTCGTTAGCGGGAGACCTTGCGGGGGAGACCCAGTACTTC

size: .
J: TRBJ2-7
V: TRBV14
D: .
CDR3: CASSQDPGLNYEQYF
DNA: TGTGCCAGCAGCCAAGACCCCGGACTGAACTACGAGCAGTACTTC

size: .
J: TRBJ2-7
V: TRBV2
D: .
CDR3: CASSGPQSYEQYF
DNA: TGTGCCAGCAGTGGACCACAGAGCTACGAGCAGTACTTC

size: .
J: TRBJ1-2
V: TRBV6-5
D: .
CDR3: CASSYGELNYGYTF
DNA: TGTGCCAGCAGTTACGGGGAGTTGAACTATGGCTACACCTTC

size: .
J: TRBJ1-6
V: TRBV4-1
D: .
CDR3: CASSLGGETYNSPLHF
DNA: TGCGCCAGCAGCTTAGGGGGAGAGACCTATAATTCACCCCTCCACTTT

size: .
J: TRBJ2-1
V: TRBV4-3
D: .
CDR3: CASSQDGEGRDNEQFF
DNA: TGCGCCAGCAGCCAAGACGGTGAAGGCAGGGACAATGAGCAGTTCTTC

size: .
J: TRBJ2-5
V: TRBV19
D: TRBD1
CDR3: CASSTLDRDRGLETQYF
DNA: TGTGCCAGTAGTACTCTTGACCGGGACAGGGGGCTTGAGACCCAGTACTTC

size: .
J: TRBJ2-7
V: TRBV10-1
D: .
CDR3: CASSESSGPTYEQYF
DNA: TGCGCCAGCAGTGAGTCGAGCGGGCCTACCTACGAGCAGTACTTC

size: .
J: TRBJ2-7
V: TRBV6-1
D: .
CDR3: CASSGKNENSYEQYF
DNA: TGTGCCAGCAGTGGTAAAAACGAGAACTCCTACGAGCAGTACTTC

size: .
J: TRBJ2-2
V: TRBV4-1
D: .
CDR3: CASSPRGYTGFFNLNTGELFF
DNA: TGCGCCAGCAGCCCCCGGGGCTATACAGGGTTCTTTAACTTGAACACCGGGGAGCTGTTTTTT

size: .
J: TRBJ2-7
V: TRBV5-5
D: .
CDR3: CASSLDSPDYEQYF
DNA: TGTGCCAGCAGCTTGGATAGCCCAGACTACGAGCAGTACTTC

size: .
J: TRBJ1-1
V: TRBV6-5
D: .
CDR3: CASKVVPGSHTEAFF
DNA: TGTGCCAGCAAGGTAGTCCCAGGGTCCCACACTGAAGCTTTCTTT

size: .
J: TRBJ2-1
V: TRBV10-3
D: .
CDR3: CAISGENDGAYNEQFF
DNA: TGTGCCATCAGTGGAGAAAATGACGGAGCCTACAATGAGCAGTTCTTC

size: .
J: TRBJ2-3
V: TRBV2
D: TRBD1
CDR3: CASSAGQGADTQYF
DNA: TGTGCCAGCAGTGCGGGACAGGGGGCAGATACGCAGTATTTT

size: once
J: TRBJ2-3
V: TRBV7-9
D: TRBD2
CDR3: CASSTQREEGSGPDTQYF
DNA: TGTGCCAGCAGCACCCAGCGGGAGGAAGGGTCCGGGCCAGATACGCAGTATTTT

size: .
J: TRBJ2-1
V: TRBV27
D: TRBD2
CDR3: CASSASSREDYNEQFF
DNA: TGTGCCAGCAGTGCCTCCTCTCGGGAGGATTACAATGAGCAGTTCTTC

size: .
J: TRBJ1-5
V: TRBV12-5
D: .
CDR3: CASATGHPGDQPQHF
DNA: TGTGCTAGTGCCACCGGACACCCGGGGGATCAGCCCCAGCATTTT

size: once
J: TRBJ1-1
V: TRBV5-1
D: TRBD1
CDR3: CASSLGQGVGEAFF
DNA: TGCGCCAGCAGCTTGGGACAGGGAGTTGGTGAAGCTTTCTTT

size: .
J: TRBJ2-7
V: TRBV18
D: TRBD2
CDR3: CASSGTSRNYEQYF
DNA: TGTGCCAGCTCTGGGACTAGCAGAAACTACGAGCAGTACTTC

size: .
J: TRBJ2-3
V: TRBV28
D: .
CDR3: CASSLALASDTQYF
DNA: TGTGCCAGCAGTTTAGCGCTAGCGTCAGATACGCAGTATTTT

size: .
J: TRBJ1-2
V: TRBV25-1
D: .
CDR3: CASSQRGGYGYTF
DNA: TGTGCCAGCAGTCAGCGGGGTGGCTATGGCTACACCTTC

size: .
J: TRBJ2-1
V: TRBV21-1
D: .
CDR3: CASSKAEEKRNEQFF
DNA: TGTGCCAGCAGCAAAGCGGAGGAAAAGAGGAATGAGCAGTTCTTC

size: .
J: TRBJ1-1
V: TRBV6-5
D: .
CDR3: CASSYSTGVNTEAFF
DNA: TGTGCCAGCAGTTACTCCACCGGGGTGAACACTGAAGCTTTCTTT

size: .
J: TRBJ2-5
V: TRBV7-7
D: .
CDR3: CATSPPGRETQYF
DNA: TGTGCTACCTCGCCACCCGGTCGAGAGACCCAGTACTTC

size: .
J: TRBJ2-5
V: TRBV11-2
D: .
CDR3: CASSLGISGLGGETQYF
DNA: TGTGCCAGCAGCTTAGGTATCTCGGGGTTGGGAGGAGAGACCCAGTACTTC

size: once
J: TRBJ2-2
V: TRBV6-1
D: TRBD2
CDR3: CASSEASGSSGELFF
DNA: TGTGCCAGCAGTGAGGCTAGCGGGAGTTCCGGGGAGCTGTTTTTT

size: .
J: TRBJ1-1
V: TRBV21-1
D: .
CDR3: CASSKGGSRGGAFF
DNA: TGTGCCAGCAGCAAAGGAGGAAGTAGGGGTGGAGCTTTCTTT

size: few
J: TRBJ2-7
V: TRBV30
D: .
CDR3: CAWSVLGGEQYF
DNA: TGTGCCTGGAGTGTACTAGGGGGCGAGCAGTACTTC

size: .
J: TRBJ2-1
V: TRBV28
D: .
CDR3: CASSLAGLYNEQFF
DNA: TGTGCCAGCAGTTTAGCGGGGCTCTACAATGAGCAGTTCTTC

size: .
J: TRBJ2-1
V: TRBV6-5
D: TRBD1
CDR3: CASIPDRGFDNEQFF
DNA: TGTGCCAGCATCCCAGACAGGGGCTTTGACAATGAGCAGTTCTTC

size: .
J: TRBJ2-7
V: TRBV19
D: .
CDR3: CASRSSGLIYEQYF
DNA: TGTGCCAGTAGGTCGAGCGGACTAATCTACGAGCAGTACTTC

size: .
J: TRBJ2-5
V: TRBV6-1
D: .
CDR3: CASSEEGLRETQYF
DNA: TGTGCCAGCAGTGAGGAGGGGCTTAGGGAGACCCAGTACTTC